This TCR beta chain came from a study of T cells in women clearing cervical HPV infection. The overall study: Women with histologically confirmed HPV16-related CIN3 or worse, 2 with invasive cancer, served as cases.

Comments on this clone: Read sequence stops 3 residues before the CDR3 end, and the germline J gene provides the missing end.

CDR1 and CDR2 (germline): SGHDT, YYEEEE. V was clipped by 4 bases and J by 3 bases, with 8 bases between them. This CDR3 spans 13 amino acids. Some clones are missing from TCRdb's copy, which holds only in-frame ones; the method was immunoSEQ multiplex PCR. The sample yields about 33,000 clones, of which the top ten take up about 1.7%. The sequencing sample was made of blood buffy coat. This TCR derives from a woman between 18 and 70 years old with a cervical HPV16 infection that either progressed to CIN3+ or cleared (not recorded which). The chain recombines TRBV5-6 with TRBJ2-1; possible D gene TRBD2, 6 bases. The part of the CDR3 DNA that was read is TGTGCCAGCAGCGCGGGACTCTACAATGAG. It codes for CASSAGLYNE. The CDR3 in its entirety is CASSAGLYNEQFF.